The T cell receptor (beta chain) described here comes from a study of blood T cells in healthy people across ages. The study, taken as a whole, reports: Researchers report that TCR beta diversity correlated strongly with naive T cell percentage. The long-lived group displayed more naive CD4+ cells, plus higher diversity, than the aged donors did.

This clonotype turned up a few times. The antigen remains unidentified. The junction does not match germline at one end; this may be a read error. Per-sample PBMC isolation yielded at least 6 million cells. Total RNA, at least 5.5 micrograms per sample, came from PBMCs. Per germline, CDR1 MGHRA and CDR2 YSYEKL. The CDR3 is made up of 16 amino acids. Using a J-beta primer mix together with a sample-barcoded 5' primer, a second PCR was run for roughly 7 to 11 cycles. TCRdb re-analysed the 5' RACE reads in MiXCR, keeping a single row per CDR3 protein. The sample gives around 1,800,000 distinct CDR3 sequences, around 42% of which show up once; about 23% is in the top ten.

The receptor was isolated from a human donor in good health. Sequencing input: blood. This chain uses TRBV4-1 with TRBJ2-3; TRBD1 is a possible D gene (6 bases). CDR3 sequence (DNA): TGTGCCAGCAGCCAAGACGAACAGGGTCGGACAGATACGCAGTATTTT. Translating it yields CASSQDEQGRTDTQYF.